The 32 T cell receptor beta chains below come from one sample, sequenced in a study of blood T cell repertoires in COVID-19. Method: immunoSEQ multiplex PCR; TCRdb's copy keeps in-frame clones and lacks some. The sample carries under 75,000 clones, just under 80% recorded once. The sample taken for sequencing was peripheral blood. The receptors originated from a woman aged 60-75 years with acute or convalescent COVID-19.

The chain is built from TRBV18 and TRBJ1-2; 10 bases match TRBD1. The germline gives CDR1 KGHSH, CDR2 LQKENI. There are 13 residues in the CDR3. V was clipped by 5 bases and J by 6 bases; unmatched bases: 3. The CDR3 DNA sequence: TGTGCCAGCTCAGGGACAGGGGCTGATGGCTACACCTTC. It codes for CASSGTGADGYTF.

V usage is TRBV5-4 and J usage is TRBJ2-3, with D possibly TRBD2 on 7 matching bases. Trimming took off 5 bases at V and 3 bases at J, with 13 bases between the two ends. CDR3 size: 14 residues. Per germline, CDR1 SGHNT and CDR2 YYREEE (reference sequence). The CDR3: CASRRGGATDTQYF. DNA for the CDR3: TGTGCCAGCAGGAGAGGGGGGGCAACAGATACGCAGTATTTT.

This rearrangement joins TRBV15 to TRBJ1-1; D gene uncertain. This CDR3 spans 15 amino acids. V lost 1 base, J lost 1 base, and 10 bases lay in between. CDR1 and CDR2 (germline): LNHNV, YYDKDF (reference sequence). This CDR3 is CATSRASFGNTEAFF. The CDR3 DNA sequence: TGTGCCACCAGCAGAGCATCATTCGGGAACACTGAAGCTTTCTTT.

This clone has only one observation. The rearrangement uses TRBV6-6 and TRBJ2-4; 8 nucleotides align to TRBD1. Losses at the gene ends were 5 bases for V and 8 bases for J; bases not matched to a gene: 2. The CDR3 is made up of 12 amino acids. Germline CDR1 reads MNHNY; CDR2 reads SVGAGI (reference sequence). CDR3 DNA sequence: TGTGCCAGCAGTCCGGACAGGGACATTCAGTACTTC. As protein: CASSPDRDIQYF.

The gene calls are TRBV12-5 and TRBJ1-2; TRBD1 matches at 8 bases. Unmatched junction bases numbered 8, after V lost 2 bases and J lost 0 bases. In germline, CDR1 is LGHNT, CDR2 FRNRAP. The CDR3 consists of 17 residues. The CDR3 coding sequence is TGTGCTAGTGGTTTGCCGACTCCGACAGGGGCTAACTATGGCTACACCTTC. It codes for CASGLPTPTGANYGYTF.

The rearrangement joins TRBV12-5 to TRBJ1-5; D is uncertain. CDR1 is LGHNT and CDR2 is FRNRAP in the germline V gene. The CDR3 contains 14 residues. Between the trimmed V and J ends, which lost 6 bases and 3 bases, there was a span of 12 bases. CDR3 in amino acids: CASGVAGPNQPQHF. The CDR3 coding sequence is TGTGCTAGTGGCGTAGCGGGCCCCAATCAGCCCCAGCATTTT.

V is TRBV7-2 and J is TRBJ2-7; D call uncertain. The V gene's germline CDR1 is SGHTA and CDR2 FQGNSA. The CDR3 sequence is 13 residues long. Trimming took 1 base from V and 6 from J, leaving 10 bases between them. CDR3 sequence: CASSLVVQFEQYF. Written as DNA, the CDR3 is TGTGCCAGCAGCTTAGTAGTTCAATTCGAGCAGTACTTC.

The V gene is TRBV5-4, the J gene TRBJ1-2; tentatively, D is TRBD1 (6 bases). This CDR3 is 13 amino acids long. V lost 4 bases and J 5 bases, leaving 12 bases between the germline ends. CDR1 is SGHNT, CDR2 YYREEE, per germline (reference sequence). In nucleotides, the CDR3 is TGTGCCAGCAGCCGCGGACAGCCTTATGGCTACACCTTC. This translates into CASSRGQPYGYTF.

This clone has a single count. The CDR3 loop is CASSLQTGNYGYTF. Here the CDR3 DNA reads TGTGCCAGCAGCTTACAAACGGGGAACTATGGCTACACCTTC. This chain links TRBV7-9 with TRBJ1-2; D gene uncertain. CDR3 length: 14 amino acids. Germline V gene data show CDR1 as SEHNR and CDR2 as FQNEAQ (reference sequence). Trimming removed 2 bases at V and 2 bases at J, with 9 bases between.

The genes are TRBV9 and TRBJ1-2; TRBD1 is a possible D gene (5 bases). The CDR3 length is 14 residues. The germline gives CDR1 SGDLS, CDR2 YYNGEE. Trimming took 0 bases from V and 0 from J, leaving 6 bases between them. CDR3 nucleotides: TGTGCCAGCAGCGTAGGGGGGGCTAACTATGGCTACACCTTC. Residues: CASSVGGANYGYTF. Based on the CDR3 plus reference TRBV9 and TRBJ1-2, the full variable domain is DSGVTQTPKHLITATGQRVTLRCSPRSGDLSVYWYQQSLDQGLQFLIQYYNGEERAKGNILERFSAQQFPDLHSELNLSSLELGDSALYFCASSVGGANYGYTFGSGTRLTVV.

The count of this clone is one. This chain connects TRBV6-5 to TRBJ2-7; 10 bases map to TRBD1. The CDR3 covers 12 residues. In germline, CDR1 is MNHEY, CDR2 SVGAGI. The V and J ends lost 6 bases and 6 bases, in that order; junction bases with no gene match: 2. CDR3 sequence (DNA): TGTGCCAGCAGGACAGGGGGCGTCGAGCAGTACTTC. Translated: CASRTGGVEQYF.

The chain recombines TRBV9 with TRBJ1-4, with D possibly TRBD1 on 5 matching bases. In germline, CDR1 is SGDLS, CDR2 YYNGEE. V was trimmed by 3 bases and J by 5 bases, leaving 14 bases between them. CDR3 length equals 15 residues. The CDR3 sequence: CASSAFWGVNEKLFF. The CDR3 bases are TGTGCCAGCAGCGCTTTCTGGGGGGTGAATGAAAAACTGTTTTTT.

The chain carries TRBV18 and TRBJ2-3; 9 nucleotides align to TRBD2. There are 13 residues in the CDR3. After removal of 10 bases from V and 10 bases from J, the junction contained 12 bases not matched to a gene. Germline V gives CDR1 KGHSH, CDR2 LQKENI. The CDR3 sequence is CATTLSGGFAQYF. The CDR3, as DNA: TGTGCCACCACACTGAGCGGGGGGTTCGCGCAGTATTTT.

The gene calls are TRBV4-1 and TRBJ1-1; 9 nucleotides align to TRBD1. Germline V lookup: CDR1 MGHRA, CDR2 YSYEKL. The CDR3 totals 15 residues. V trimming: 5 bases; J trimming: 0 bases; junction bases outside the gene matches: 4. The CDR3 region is CASSFGTGLNTEAFF. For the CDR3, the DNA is TGCGCCAGCAGCTTTGGGACAGGGTTGAACACTGAAGCTTTCTTT.

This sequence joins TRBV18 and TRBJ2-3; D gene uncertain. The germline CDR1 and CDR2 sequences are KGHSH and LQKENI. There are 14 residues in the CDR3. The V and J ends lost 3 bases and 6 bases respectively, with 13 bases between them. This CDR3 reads CASSPPSRRDTQYF. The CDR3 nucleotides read TGTGCCAGCTCACCTCCTAGTCGGCGGGATACGCAGTATTTT. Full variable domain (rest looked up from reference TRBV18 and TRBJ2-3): NAGVMQNPRHLVRRRGQEARLRCSPMKGHSHVYWYRQLPEEGLKFMVYLQKENIIDESGMPKERFSAEFPKEGPSILRIQQVVRGDSAAYFCASSPPSRRDTQYFGPGTRLTVL.

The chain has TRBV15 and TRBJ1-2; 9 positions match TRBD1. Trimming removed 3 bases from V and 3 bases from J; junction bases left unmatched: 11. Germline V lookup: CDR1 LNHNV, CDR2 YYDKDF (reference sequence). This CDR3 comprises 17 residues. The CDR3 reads CATSSDRTGDRDYGYTF. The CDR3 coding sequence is TGTGCCACCAGCAGCGATCGGACAGGGGATAGGGACTATGGCTACACCTTC.

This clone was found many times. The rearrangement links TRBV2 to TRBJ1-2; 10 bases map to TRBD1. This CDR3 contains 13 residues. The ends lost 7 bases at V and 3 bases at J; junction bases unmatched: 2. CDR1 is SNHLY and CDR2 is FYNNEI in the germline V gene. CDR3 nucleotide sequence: TGTGCCAGCACAGGGACAGGGGACTATGGCTACACCTTC. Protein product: CASTGTGDYGYTF.

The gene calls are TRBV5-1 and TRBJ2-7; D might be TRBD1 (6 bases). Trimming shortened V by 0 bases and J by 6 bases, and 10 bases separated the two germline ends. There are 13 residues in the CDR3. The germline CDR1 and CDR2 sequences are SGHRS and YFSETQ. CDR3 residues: CASSLEPDSEQYF. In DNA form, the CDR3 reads TGCGCCAGCAGCTTGGAGCCGGACAGCGAGCAGTACTTC. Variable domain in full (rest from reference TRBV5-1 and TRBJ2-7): KAGVTQTPRYLIKTRGQQVTLSCSPISGHRSVSWYQQTPGQGLQFLFEYFSETQRNKGNFPGRFSGRQFSNSRSEMNVSTLELGDSALYLCASSLEPDSEQYFGPGTRLTVT.

CDR3 in amino acids: CASSSLTGEGAFF. The CDR3 nucleotides read TGTGCCAGCAGTTCCCTGACAGGAGAAGGAGCTTTCTTT. J is TRBJ1-1 and V is TRBV7-9; D might be TRBD1 (6 bases). V dropped 6 bases and J dropped 10 bases, with 18 bases sitting between them. CDR3 length: 13 residues. Germline CDR1 is SEHNR and CDR2 is FQNEAQ (reference sequence).

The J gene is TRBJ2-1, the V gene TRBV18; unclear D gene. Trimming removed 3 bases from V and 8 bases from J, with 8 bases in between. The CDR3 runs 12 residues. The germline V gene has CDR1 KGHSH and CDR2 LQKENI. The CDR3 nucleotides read TGTGCCAGCTCACCTCTTACGGATGAGCAGTTCTTC. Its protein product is CASSPLTDEQFF.

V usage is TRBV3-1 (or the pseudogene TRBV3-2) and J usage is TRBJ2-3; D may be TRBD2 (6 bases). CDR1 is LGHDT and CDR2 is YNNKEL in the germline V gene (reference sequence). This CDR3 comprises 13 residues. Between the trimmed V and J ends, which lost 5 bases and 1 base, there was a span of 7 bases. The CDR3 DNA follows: TGTGCCAGCAGCTCTAGCGGCACAGATACGCAGTATTTT. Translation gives CASSSSGTDTQYF.

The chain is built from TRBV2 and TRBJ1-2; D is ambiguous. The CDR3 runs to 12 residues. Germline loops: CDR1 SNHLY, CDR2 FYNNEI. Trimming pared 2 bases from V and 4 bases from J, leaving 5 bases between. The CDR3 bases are TGTGCCAGCAGTGAATACACCTATGGCTACACCTTC. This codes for CASSEYTYGYTF.

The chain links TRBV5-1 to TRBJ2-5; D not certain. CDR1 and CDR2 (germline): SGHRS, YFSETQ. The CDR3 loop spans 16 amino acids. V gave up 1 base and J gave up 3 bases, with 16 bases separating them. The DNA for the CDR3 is TGCGCCAGCAGCTTGATTACCGGGTTAGGCGAAGAGACCCAGTACTTC. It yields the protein CASSLITGLGEETQYF.

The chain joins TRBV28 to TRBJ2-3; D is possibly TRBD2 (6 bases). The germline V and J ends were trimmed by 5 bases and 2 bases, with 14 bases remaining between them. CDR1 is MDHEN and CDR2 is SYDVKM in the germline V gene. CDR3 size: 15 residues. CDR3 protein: CASSAIAELTDTQYF. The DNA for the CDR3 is TGTGCCAGCAGTGCAATAGCGGAACTCACAGATACGCAGTATTTT. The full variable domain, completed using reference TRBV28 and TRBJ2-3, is DVKVTQSSRYLVKRTGEKVFLECVQDMDHENMFWYRQDPGLGLRLIYFSYDVKMKEKGDIPEGYSVSREKKERFSLILESASTNQTSMYLCASSAIAELTDTQYFGPGTRLTVL.

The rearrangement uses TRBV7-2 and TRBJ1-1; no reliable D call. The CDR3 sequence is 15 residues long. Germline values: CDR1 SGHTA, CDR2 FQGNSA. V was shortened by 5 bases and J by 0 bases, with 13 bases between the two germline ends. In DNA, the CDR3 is TGTGCCAGCAGCGCCGTGACACTTCTGAACACTGAAGCTTTCTTT. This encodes CASSAVTLLNTEAFF. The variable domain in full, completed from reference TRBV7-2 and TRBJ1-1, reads GAGVSQSPSNKVTEKGKDVELRCDPISGHTALYWYRQSLGQGLEFLIYFQGNSAPDKSGLPSDRFSAERTGGSVSTLTIQRTQQEDSAVYLCASSAVTLLNTEAFFGQGTRLTVV.

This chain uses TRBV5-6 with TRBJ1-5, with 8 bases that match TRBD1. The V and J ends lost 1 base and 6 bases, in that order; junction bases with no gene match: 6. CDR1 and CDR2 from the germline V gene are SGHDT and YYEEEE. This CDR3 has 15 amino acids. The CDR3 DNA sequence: TGTGCCAGCAGCTTGTCTTTAACAGGGGGTCAGCCCCAGCATTTT. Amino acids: CASSLSLTGGQPQHF. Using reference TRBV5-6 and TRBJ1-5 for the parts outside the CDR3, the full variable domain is DAGVTQSPTHLIKTRGQQVTLRCSPKSGHDTVSWYQQALGQGPQFIFQYYEEEERQRGNFPDRFSGHQFPNYSSELNVNALLLGDSALYLCASSLSLTGGQPQHFGDGTRLSIL.

The CDR3 region is CAADLPGEGPIYEQYF. Here the CDR3 DNA reads TGTGCCGCCGATCTCCCGGGAGAGGGGCCCATCTACGAGCAGTACTTC. The V and J genes are TRBV7-9 and TRBJ2-7, with D perhaps TRBD2 (6 bases). Trimming left V 11 bases short and J 3 bases short, with 26 bases between. This CDR3 contains 16 residues. Germline CDR1 and CDR2: SEHNR and FQNEAQ (reference sequence).

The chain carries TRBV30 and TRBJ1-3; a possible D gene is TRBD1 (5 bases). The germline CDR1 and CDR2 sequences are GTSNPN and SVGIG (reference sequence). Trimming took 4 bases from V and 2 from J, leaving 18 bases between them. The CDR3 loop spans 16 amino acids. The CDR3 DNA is TGTGCCTGGACTCCGATTCAGGGCTTTCCTGGAAACACCATATATTTT. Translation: CAWTPIQGFPGNTIYF.

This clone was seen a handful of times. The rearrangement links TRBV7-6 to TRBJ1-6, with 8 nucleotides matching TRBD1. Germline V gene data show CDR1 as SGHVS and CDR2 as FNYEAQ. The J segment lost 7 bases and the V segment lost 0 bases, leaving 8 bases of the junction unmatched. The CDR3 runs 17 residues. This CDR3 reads CASSLAQIQGANSPLHF. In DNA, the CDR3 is TGTGCCAGCAGCTTAGCGCAAATCCAGGGGGCAAATTCACCCCTCCACTTT.

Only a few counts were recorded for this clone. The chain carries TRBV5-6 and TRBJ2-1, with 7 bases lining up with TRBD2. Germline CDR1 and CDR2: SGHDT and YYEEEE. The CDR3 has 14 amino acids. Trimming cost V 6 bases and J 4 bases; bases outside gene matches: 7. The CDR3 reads CASNTGGSYNEQFF. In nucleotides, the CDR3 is TGTGCCAGCAACACGGGGGGTTCTTACAATGAGCAGTTCTTC.

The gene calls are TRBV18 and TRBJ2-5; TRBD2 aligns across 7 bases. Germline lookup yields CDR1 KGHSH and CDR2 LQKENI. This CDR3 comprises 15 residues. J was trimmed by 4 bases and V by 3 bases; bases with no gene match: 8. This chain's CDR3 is CASSPLAERGETQYF. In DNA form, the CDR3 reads TGTGCCAGCTCACCTCTAGCGGAGCGAGGAGAGACCCAGTACTTC.

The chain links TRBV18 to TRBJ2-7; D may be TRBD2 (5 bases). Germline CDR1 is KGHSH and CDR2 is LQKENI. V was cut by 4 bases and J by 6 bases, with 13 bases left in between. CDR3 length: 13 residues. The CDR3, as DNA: TGTGCCAGCTCACTTAAAGAGGGAGCCGAGCAGTACTTC. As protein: CASSLKEGAEQYF. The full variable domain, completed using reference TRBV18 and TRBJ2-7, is NAGVMQNPRHLVRRRGQEARLRCSPMKGHSHVYWYRQLPEEGLKFMVYLQKENIIDESGMPKERFSAEFPKEGPSILRIQQVVRGDSAAYFCASSLKEGAEQYFGPGTRLTVT.